A single sample is the source of the 6 T cell receptor beta chains below, sequenced in a study of blood T cell repertoires in COVID-19. TCRdb keeps only in-frame clones here, not all; method: immunoSEQ multiplex PCR. The repertoire holds about 75,000 clones, 65% to 90% seen once, with around 20% in the top ten. The sample comprised peripheral blood. These receptors came from a woman in her forties or fifties with acute or convalescent COVID-19.

By proportion, this clone is medium-sized. The V and J genes are TRBV25-1 and TRBJ2-7; a weak D match, TRBD1 (6 bases). The CDR3 spans 12 residues. Germline lookup yields CDR1 MGHDK and CDR2 SYGVNS. V was pared by 8 bases and J by 6 bases, with 14 bases between. This CDR3 is CASEQGRSEQYF. The DNA for the CDR3 is TGTGCCAGCGAACAGGGTCGATCCGAGCAGTACTTC.

CDR3 DNA sequence: TGCAGCGTTGGCGGCGCTACCGAAAAACTGTTTTTT. It encodes CSVGGATEKLFF. The V call is TRBV29-1, the J call TRBJ1-4, with no clear D. The germline gives CDR1 SQVTM, CDR2 ANQGSEA. The CDR3 runs 12 residues. Deletions cut 4 bases from V and 8 bases from J, with 11 bases between.

The chain has TRBV7-3 and TRBJ1-2, with 11 bases lining up with TRBD1. Germline V gene sequence: CDR1 SGHTA, CDR2 FQGTGA. The CDR3 is 15 amino acids. V shed 3 bases, J shed 1 base, and the junction held 1 base outside the gene matches. CDR3 protein: CASSLGQGVNYGYTF. The CDR3 bases are TGTGCCAGCAGCTTGGGACAGGGGGTTAACTATGGCTACACCTTC. The variable domain in full, completed from reference TRBV7-3 and TRBJ1-2, reads GAGVSQTPSNKVTEKGKYVELRCDPISGHTALYWYRQSLGQGPEFLIYFQGTGAADDSGLPNDRFFAVRPEGSVSTLKIQRTERGDSAVYLCASSLGQGVNYGYTFGSGTRLTVV.

This rearrangement joins TRBV5-4 to TRBJ2-7; a weak D match, TRBD2 (6 bases). This CDR3 has 13 residues. V gave up 0 bases and J gave up 3 bases, with 7 bases separating them. Per the germline V gene, CDR1 is SGHNT and CDR2 is YYREEE (reference sequence). The CDR3, as DNA: TGTGCCAGCAGCTTGGTGGGGGGCTACGAGCAGTACTTC. It specifies CASSLVGGYEQYF. Supplemented by reference TRBV5-4 and TRBJ2-7, the full variable domain reads ETGVTQSPTHLIKTRGQQVTLRCSSQSGHNTVSWYQQALGQGPQFIFQYYREEENGRGNFPPRFSGLQFPNYSSELNVNALELDDSALYLCASSLVGGYEQYFGPGTRLTVT.

V and J are TRBV5-1 and TRBJ2-7, with D hard to call. V was cut by 5 bases and J by 4 bases, with 7 bases left in between. Per the germline V gene, CDR1 is SGHRS and CDR2 is YFSETQ. The CDR3 runs 11 residues. Here the CDR3 DNA reads TGCGCCAGCAGAGAAGCTTACGAGCAGTACTTC. This gives the protein CASREAYEQYF.

The rearrangement joins TRBV6-6 to TRBJ2-7; D is possibly TRBD2 (7 bases). CDR3 length: 15 residues. The V gene lost 6 bases and the J gene lost 3 bases, with 18 bases spanning the gap. The germline CDR1 and CDR2 sequences are MNHNY and SVGAGI (reference sequence). CDR3 in DNA: TGTGCCAGCAGGGAAGGGGGGGCTCCCCACTACGAGCAGTACTTC. The encoded protein is CASREGGAPHYEQYF.